The clone carrying this T cell receptor (beta chain) was recorded at least ten times. Its cognate antigen is unknown. The sample belongs to a study of T cell repertoires in cytomegalovirus infection. About the study: Public TCR beta signatures provided an indication of both CMV infection and a matching HLA type.

Broader study findings: Carriage of CMV together with the relevant HLA was identifiable through cumulative public TCR beta family frequency.

TCRdb fed the reads into MiXCR, producing one record per CDR3 protein. The sample holds about 700,000 distinct CDR3 sequences; around a third are singletons and the top ten take about 18%. Sequenced material: cultured PBMCs, taken from culture after CMV antigen stimulation. The source is a human donor in good health (CMV status not recorded). Some clones in this sample may be carry-over from other donors' samples.

The CDR3 sequence is CASSRSGGDQETQYF. CDR3 in DNA: TGTGCCAGCAGCAGATCCGGGGGAGACCAAGAGACCCAGTACTTC. V is TRBV7-8 and J is TRBJ2-5; D is perhaps TRBD2 (6 bases). The CDR3 runs to 15 residues. CDR1 is SGHVS, CDR2 FQNEAQ, per germline. Between the trimmed V and J ends, which lost 5 bases and 0 bases, there was a span of 13 bases.